The 32 T cell receptor beta chains in this list originate from one sample, sequenced in a study of blood T cell repertoires in COVID-19. Repertoires were generated with immunoSEQ multiplex PCR, while TCRdb's copy carries only in-frame clones and drops some. The sample contains around 84,000 clones, roughly 80% of which appear only once. What was sequenced was peripheral blood. The receptor source for this set is a man older than 75 with active or convalescent COVID-19.

This clone showed up just once. V is TRBV5-1 and J is TRBJ2-5; the match to TRBD1 covers 7 bases. The V gene end was trimmed by 3 bases and the J gene end by 2 bases; junction bases not matched to a gene: 7. The CDR3 sequence is 15 residues long. CDR1 is SGHRS, CDR2 YFSETQ, per germline. The CDR3 DNA is TGCGCCAGCAGCTCTGGGACAGTGACACAAGAGACCCAGTACTTC. Translated, it gives CASSSGTVTQETQYF.

The rearrangement links TRBV6-1 to TRBJ1-5, with TRBD1 identical over 9 bases. Germline V gene data show CDR1 as MNHNS and CDR2 as SASEGT. This CDR3 region has 16 residues. The J segment lost 5 bases and the V segment lost 4 bases, leaving 9 bases of the junction unmatched. The CDR3 coding sequence is TGTGCCAGCAGTGCACACAGGGGGCAACTTGATCAGCCCCAGCATTTT. The encoded protein is CASSAHRGQLDQPQHF.

This chain uses TRBV10-3 with TRBJ1-1; TRBD1 might be the D (5 bases). The CDR3 contains 14 residues. Germline loops: CDR1 ENHRY, CDR2 SYGVKD. The ends were cut back, 1 base at V and 2 bases at J, with 8 bases in the middle. The CDR3 DNA reads TGTGCCATCAGTGAGTTGGGGGGAAACACTGAAGCTTTCTTT. Translated, it gives CAISELGGNTEAFF.

The chain employs TRBV14 and TRBJ1-6; 7 nucleotides align to TRBD1. The CDR3 contains 14 residues. With V trimmed by 5 bases and J by 7 bases, 5 bases remained unmatched. Germline V gives CDR1 SGHDN, CDR2 FVKESK. CDR3 DNA: TGTGCCAGCAGCTCGACAGGGAGGAATTCACCCCTCCACTTT. Protein product: CASSSTGRNSPLHF.

The rearrangement uses TRBV28 and TRBJ1-5; possibly TRBD1 for D (6 bases). V gave up 4 bases and J gave up 7 bases, with 8 bases separating them. The CDR3 sequence is 12 residues long. Germline values: CDR1 MDHEN, CDR2 SYDVKM. The CDR3 DNA is TGTGCCAGCAGTTCCCAGGGGCAGCCCCAGCATTTT. Protein: CASSSQGQPQHF.

The rearrangement uses TRBV5-1 and TRBJ2-3, with 9 positions matching TRBD2. CDR3 length: 14 residues. The V and J ends lost 6 bases and 1 base, in that order; junction bases with no gene match: 3. Germline values: CDR1 SGHRS, CDR2 YFSETQ. The CDR3 region has the DNA TGCGCCAGCAACCCTAGCGGGGGCACAGATACGCAGTATTTT. It translates to CASNPSGGTDTQYF.

This rearrangement joins TRBV24-1 to TRBJ2-3, with D maybe TRBD1 (7 bases). Trimming left V 4 bases short and J 1 base short, with 14 bases between. Germline-derived CDR1 and CDR2 are KGHDR and SFDVKD. CDR3 length equals 16 residues. Here the CDR3 DNA reads TGTGCCACCAGTGAGTCGGACAGGAGGGGCACAGATACGCAGTATTTT. Its protein is CATSESDRRGTDTQYF.

The chain carries TRBV19 and TRBJ1-5; the D gene is possibly TRBD1 (5 bases). Germline-derived CDR1 and CDR2 are LNHDA and SQIVND (reference sequence). This CDR3 is 17 amino acids long. V dropped 5 bases and J dropped 0 bases, with 17 bases sitting between them. CDR3 DNA: TGTGCCAGTAGTGTGCCTAGACAGCCGCTTAGCAATCAGCCCCAGCATTTT. Residues: CASSVPRQPLSNQPQHF.

This rearrangement joins TRBV5-1 to TRBJ2-1; possibly TRBD2 for D (6 bases). The V end was cut by 0 bases, the J end by 2 bases, with 12 bases between. CDR3 size: 16 residues. In germline, CDR1 is SGHRS, CDR2 YFSETQ. CDR3 nucleotides: TGCGCCAGCAGCTTGGGTCTAGCGCATACCTACAATGAGCAGTTCTTC. Translation gives CASSLGLAHTYNEQFF.

The V call is TRBV5-4, the J call TRBJ1-1, with TRBD1 matching over 9 bases. Germline lookup yields CDR1 SGHNT and CDR2 YYREEE (reference sequence). This CDR3 is 14 amino acids long. V was clipped by 2 bases and J by 4 bases; unmatched bases: 3. The CDR3 nucleotides read TGTGCCAGCAGCTTTGGACAGGGGACCACTGAAGCTTTCTTT. It yields the protein CASSFGQGTTEAFF. Looking up the rest from reference TRBV5-4 and TRBJ1-1 gives the full variable domain: ETGVTQSPTHLIKTRGQQVTLRCSSQSGHNTVSWYQQALGQGPQFIFQYYREEENGRGNFPPRFSGLQFPNYSSELNVNALELDDSALYLCASSFGQGTTEAFFGQGTRLTVV.

V is TRBV30 and J is TRBJ1-5; D not certain. Trimming pared 0 bases from V and 4 bases from J, leaving 7 bases between. There are 13 residues in the CDR3. Germline assignment: CDR1 GTSNPN and CDR2 SVGIG (reference sequence). CDR3 coding DNA: TGTGCCTGGAGTGTACACCAAAATCAGCCCCAGCATTTT. As protein: CAWSVHQNQPQHF.

V is TRBV7-9 and J is TRBJ1-1; D is undetermined. The CDR3 extends over 13 amino acids. Germline V lookup: CDR1 SEHNR, CDR2 FQNEAQ (reference sequence). Trimming removed 0 bases at V and 4 bases at J, with 6 bases between. CDR3 protein: CASSLATGTEAFF. The DNA of the CDR3 is TGTGCCAGCAGCTTAGCAACGGGCACTGAAGCTTTCTTT.

In DNA, the CDR3 is TGTGCCAGCAGCCTCGGGACAGGGAACAATCAGCCCCAGCATTTT. It yields the protein CASSLGTGNNQPQHF. The V call is TRBV3-1 (or the pseudogene TRBV3-2), the J call TRBJ1-5, with 9 bases matching TRBD1. The CDR3 is made up of 15 amino acids. From germline, CDR1 is LGHDT and CDR2 YNNKEL (reference sequence). V lost 4 bases, J lost 3 bases, and 4 bases stayed unmatched.

V and J are TRBV12-3 or TRBV12-4 and TRBJ2-5; maybe TRBD1 (5 bases). This CDR3 has 11 residues. V was trimmed by 3 bases and J by 6 bases, leaving 5 bases between them. In DNA, the CDR3 is TGTGCCAGCAGTTTGGGGCAGACCCAGTACTTC. Translating it yields CASSLGQTQYF.

This clone was detected only a few times. J is TRBJ1-5 and V is TRBV30; maybe TRBD1 (6 bases). The ends were cut back, 1 base at V and 9 bases at J, with 13 bases in the middle. The CDR3 covers 13 residues. Germline V CDR1 and CDR2: GTSNPN, SVGIG (reference sequence). The CDR3: CAWSETGLGPQHF. The CDR3 coding sequence is TGTGCCTGGAGTGAAACAGGGCTCGGGCCCCAGCATTTT.

The J gene is TRBJ2-5, the V gene TRBV7-6, with 8 bases matching TRBD2. The CDR3 has 16 residues. Per germline, CDR1 SGHVS and CDR2 FNYEAQ. Unmatched junction bases numbered 8, after V lost 1 base and J lost 4 bases. The chain's CDR3 is CASSLGLLGLGETQYF. CDR3 nucleotides: TGTGCCAGCAGCTTAGGACTCTTGGGACTAGGAGAGACCCAGTACTTC.

The rearrangement joins TRBV4-1 to TRBJ2-1, with 7 positions matching TRBD2. CDR3 length: 15 amino acids. CDR1 is MGHRA and CDR2 is YSYEKL in the germline V gene. Germline trimming cut 5 bases from V and 8 bases from J; bases unmatched to any gene: 12. The chain's CDR3 is CASSSTGDYSHEQFF. CDR3 DNA: TGCGCCAGCAGCTCGACCGGGGACTATTCCCATGAGCAGTTCTTC.

The V and J genes are TRBV28 and TRBJ2-3, with D possibly matching TRBD1 (5 bases). The V gene lost 6 bases and the J gene lost 5 bases, with 12 bases spanning the gap. The CDR3 totals 13 residues. Germline V CDR1 and CDR2: MDHEN, SYDVKM. DNA of the CDR3: TGTGCCAGCAGGGTTACAGGCTTAGATACGCAGTATTTT. Translated: CASRVTGLDTQYF.

The CDR3 DNA reads as TGCAGCGTTGTCCCTAGCGGGGAGACCCAGTACTTC. Amino acid sequence: CSVVPSGETQYF. V and J are TRBV29-1 and TRBJ2-5; the match to TRBD2 covers 8 bases. Losses at the gene ends were 4 bases for V and 5 bases for J; bases not matched to a gene: 3. In germline, CDR1 is SQVTM, CDR2 ANQGSEA. CDR3 size: 12 residues.

The rearrangement uses TRBV5-1 and TRBJ1-5; 8 positions agree with TRBD1. This CDR3 is 15 amino acids long. Trimming at V came to 0 bases and at J to 6 bases, leaving 5 bases not matched to a gene. Looked up from germline, CDR1 is SGHRS and CDR2 is YFSETQ. The CDR3 loop reads CASSLGTGNGQPQHF. The CDR3, as DNA: TGCGCCAGCAGCTTGGGGACAGGGAACGGTCAGCCCCAGCATTTT.

The gene calls are TRBV5-1 and TRBJ1-3; unclear D gene. Looked up from germline, CDR1 is SGHRS and CDR2 is YFSETQ. V was shortened by 4 bases and J by 4 bases, with 12 bases between the two germline ends. CDR3 size: 14 residues. The CDR3 nucleotides read TGCGCCAGCAGCACAGACCCGGGGGGAAACACCATATATTTT. Protein sequence: CASSTDPGGNTIYF.

The V gene is TRBV7-2, the J gene TRBJ1-2; TRBD1 matches 7 bases. Germline V gene lookup returns CDR1 SGHTA and CDR2 FQGNSA. This CDR3 contains 14 residues. With V trimmed by 1 base and J by 4 bases, 3 bases remained unmatched. The CDR3 DNA sequence: TGTGCCAGCAGCTTAGGACAGGGCAGCTATGGCTACACCTTC. This sequence encodes CASSLGQGSYGYTF.

The rearrangement joins TRBV18 to TRBJ1-5; TRBD1 matches at 10 bases. Trimming at V came to 4 bases and at J to 4 bases, leaving 7 bases not matched to a gene. Germline V lookup: CDR1 KGHSH, CDR2 LQKENI. This CDR3 spans 16 amino acids. The CDR3 coding sequence is TGTGCCAGCTCACGGGACAGGGGACGGCCTAATCAGCCCCAGCATTTT. This codes for CASSRDRGRPNQPQHF.

The rearrangement links TRBV18 to TRBJ2-2; D gene uncertain. This CDR3 contains 15 residues. V lost 2 bases to trimming and J lost 1 base, with 8 bases between them. Germline CDR1 is KGHSH and CDR2 is LQKENI. CDR3 sequence reads: CASSPVQRNTGELFF. The CDR3 nucleotides are TGTGCCAGCTCACCAGTACAGAGGAACACCGGGGAGCTGTTTTTT.

The chain is built from TRBV21-1 and TRBJ2-4; the tabulated D call, TRBD2, remains unverified against the DNA. TRBV21-1 is deemed a pseudogene. This CDR3 is 18 amino acids long. In DNA, the CDR3 is TGTGCCAGCAGCAACGGGCACGGGGGGCCCGTAGCCAAAAACATTCAGTACTTC. Amino acids: CASSNGHGGPVAKNIQYF.

This chain uses TRBV3-1 (or the pseudogene TRBV3-2) with TRBJ2-3; 13 nucleotides match TRBD2. The CDR3 has 18 residues. CDR1 and CDR2 (germline): LGHDT, YNNKEL (reference sequence). Trimming took 6 bases from V and 5 from J; bases not matched to a gene: 14. The CDR3 nucleotides are TGTGCCAGCAGTCACGGGACTAGCGGGATCGCCGGTGGAGATACGCAGTATTTT. Residues: CASSHGTSGIAGGDTQYF.

This chain uses TRBV19 with TRBJ1-3; possible D gene TRBD1, 6 bases. This CDR3 has 15 residues. Trimming took off 5 bases at V and 4 bases at J, with 15 bases between the two ends. Looked up from germline, CDR1 is LNHDA and CDR2 is SQIVND (reference sequence). The CDR3 nucleotides are TGTGCCAGTAGTTCCTCCGGGACAATCGGAAACACCATATATTTT. Protein sequence: CASSSSGTIGNTIYF. The full variable domain, in which reference TRBV19 and TRBJ1-3 provide the parts outside the CDR3, is DGGITQSPKYLFRKEGQNVTLSCEQNLNHDAMYWYRQDPGQGLRLIYYSQIVNDFQKGDIAEGYSVSREKKESFPLTVTSAQKNPTAFYLCASSSSGTIGNTIYFGEGSWLTVV.

The J gene is TRBJ2-2, the V gene TRBV19, with D perhaps TRBD1 (5 bases). This CDR3 region has 14 residues. Trimming removed 6 bases at V and 0 bases at J, with 8 bases between. Germline lookup yields CDR1 LNHDA and CDR2 SQIVND (reference sequence). The CDR3 loop is CASRLQANTGELFF. CDR3 bases: TGTGCCAGTAGGCTACAGGCGAACACCGGGGAGCTGTTTTTT.

This clone has only one observation. This chain joins TRBV14 and TRBJ2-1; 8 nucleotides line up with TRBD1. With 4 bases clipped from V and 7 bases from J, the junction kept 9 bases outside the gene matches. CDR3 length: 15 residues. In germline, CDR1 is SGHDN, CDR2 FVKESK. CDR3 nucleotide sequence: TGTGCCAGCAGCCTAGACAGGGGAATTTGGAATGAGCAGTTCTTC. It translates to CASSLDRGIWNEQFF.

This clone was found once. The CDR3 DNA follows: TGTGCCAGCAGTGACAGGGGTGGCTACACCTTC. Translated, it gives CASSDRGGYTF. The genes are TRBV12-3 or TRBV12-4 and TRBJ1-2; the match to TRBD1 covers 8 bases. The CDR3 consists of 11 residues. Trimming took 5 bases from V and 7 from J; bases not matched to a gene: 0.

The rearrangement links TRBV18 to TRBJ2-1; 11 bases are shared with TRBD2. V was pared by 0 bases and J by 5 bases, with 0 bases of the junction left unmatched. CDR1 KGHSH and CDR2 LQKENI come from the germline V gene. The CDR3 loop spans 15 amino acids. As DNA, the CDR3 is TGTGCCAGCTCACCACCGACTAGCGGGGACAATGAGCAGTTCTTC. Its protein product is CASSPPTSGDNEQFF.

V usage is TRBV28 and J usage is TRBJ1-1, with D perhaps matching TRBD1 (5 bases). This CDR3 has 15 residues. CDR1 and CDR2 from the germline V gene are MDHEN and SYDVKM. V dropped 3 bases and J dropped 3 bases, with 14 bases sitting between them. CDR3 loop: CASSLRGISHTEAFF. The CDR3 DNA sequence: TGTGCCAGCAGTTTGCGGGGGATAAGTCACACTGAAGCTTTCTTT.